The present T cell receptor beta chain was sequenced within a study of PD-L1 blockade in urothelial cancer. Study information: Among blood samples, the median T cell count was roughly 150,000.

V lost 3 bases, J lost 0 bases, and 12 bases lay in between. This CDR3 has 16 residues. Germline V gene lookup returns CDR1 LNHDA and CDR2 SQIVND (reference sequence). Regarding time point: pretreatment peripheral blood. The repertoire was sequenced with immunoSEQ multiplex PCR; TCRdb's copy has only in-frame clones and lacks some. The sample has over 35,000 clones, approximately 90% seen once. The chain couples TRBV19 to TRBJ1-5; maybe TRBD1 (5 bases). The TCR was taken from a woman aged 60-70 years with urothelial cancer. The sample in question was PBMCs, obtained around atezolizumab (anti-PD-L1) treatment. The CDR3 protein is CASSILAGPSNQPQHF. The CDR3 coding sequence is TGTGCCAGTAGTATTCTGGCAGGGCCTAGCAATCAGCCCCAGCATTTT.